The 20 T cell receptor beta chains below come from one sample, sequenced in a study of T cells in women clearing cervical HPV infection. Measured with immunoSEQ multiplex PCR; TCRdb has only the in-frame clones, and not every one. This specimen shows about 44,000 clones; the ten leading clones hold 1.2%. What was sequenced was blood buffy coat. These receptors came from a woman aged 18 to 69 with a cervical HPV16 infection that either progressed to CIN3+ or cleared (not recorded which).

On this clone: The CDR3 end falls 3 residues outside the read, so it is completed with the germline J gene. The chain is built from TRBV10-3 and TRBJ1-4; 7 bases align to TRBD1. Germline loops: CDR1 ENHRY, CDR2 SYGVKD. This CDR3 has 15 residues. J gave up 5 bases and V 4 bases, and 7 bases lay outside the gene matches. This chain's CDR3 is CAISATGTENEKLFF. The sequenced CDR3 bases are TGTGCCATCAGTGCCACCGGGACAGAGAATGAAAAA.

The CDR3 spells CSVEDLSGFEQYF. The covered CDR3 bases are TGCAGCGTTGAAGATCTCTCAGGGTTCGAG. The rearrangement uses TRBV29-1 and TRBJ2-7; a weak D match, TRBD1 (5 bases). With the read ending 3 residues before the CDR3 end, the germline J gene is used to fill in that end. CDR3 length: 13 residues. Germline CDR1 SQVTM, CDR2 ANQGSEA. V was trimmed by 0 bases and J by 6 bases, leaving 12 bases between them.

Worth noting for this clone: The CDR3 end is not reached by the read, which stops 3 residues before it; the germline J gene fills it in. This chain connects TRBV6-1 to TRBJ2-3; 7 positions agree with TRBD1. Per the germline V gene, CDR1 is MNHNS and CDR2 is SASEGT. The CDR3 loop spans 14 amino acids. V lost 4 bases and J lost 4; bases outside the gene matches: 5. CDR3 DNA, as far as it was read: TGTGCCAGCAGTGGAGCGACAGGGTCAGATACG. It specifies CASSGATGSDT. The entire CDR3 sequence reads CASSGATGSDTQYF.

On this clone: The read halts 3 residues ahead of the CDR3 end, with the missing end drawn from the germline J gene. V and J are TRBV5-1 and TRBJ2-3, with D possibly matching TRBD1 (6 bases). CDR3 size: 14 residues. Looked up from germline, CDR1 is SGHRS and CDR2 is YFSETQ. The V gene lost 0 bases and the J gene lost 8 bases, with 13 bases spanning the gap. The CDR3 is CASSLVQGKGTQYF. The sequenced part of the CDR3 DNA is TGCGCCAGCAGCTTGGTACAGGGAAAAGGTACG. Full variable domain (missing parts from reference TRBV5-1 and TRBJ2-3): KAGVTQTPRYLIKTRGQQVTLSCSPISGHRSVSWYQQTPGQGLQFLFEYFSETQRNKGNFPGRFSGRQFSNSRSEMNVSTLELGDSALYLCASSLVQGKGTQYFGPGTRLTVL.

Remarks on this clone: A read error may account for a junction end that differs from germline. The CDR3 protein is CASPPLPGQGNEKLFF. CDR3 DNA, as far as it was read: TGTGCCAGCCCACCACTTCCGGGACAGGGGAATGAAAAG. The chain recombines TRBV18 with TRBJ2-2, with 10 nucleotides matching TRBD1. Sequencing ends 3 residues short of the CDR3 end; the germline J gene provides the rest. The CDR3 is 16 residues long. CDR1 is KGHSH, CDR2 LQKENI, per germline.

As to this clone: Read data end 3 residues before the CDR3 end; the end is taken from the germline J gene. V gene TRBV5-5 combines with J gene TRBJ2-5, with TRBD1 identical over 9 bases. V gave up 0 bases and J gave up 5 bases; unmatched junction bases: 5. The CDR3 extends over 15 amino acids. Per the germline V gene, CDR1 is SGHKS and CDR2 is YYEKEE (reference sequence). The sequenced CDR3 bases are TGTGCCAGCAGCTTGGCACAGGGGGCGTGGGAGACC. Protein: CASSLAQGAWET. The entire CDR3 protein reads CASSLAQGAWETQYF.

In the case of this clone: The CDR3 end is not reached by the read, which stops 3 residues before it; the germline J gene fills it in. The V and J genes are TRBV2 and TRBJ1-1, with TRBD1 identical over 7 bases. The CDR3 is 14 amino acids. Germline assignment: CDR1 SNHLY and CDR2 FYNNEI. V shed 7 bases and J 6 bases; nucleotides not matched to a gene: 11. The CDR3 is CASTRGGQSPEAFF. The sequenced CDR3 bases are TGTGCCAGCACCCGAGGGGGCCAGTCCCCTGAA.

With regard to this clone: The read is 3 residues too short to cover the CDR3 end, so that end is filled in from the germline J gene. The rearrangement uses TRBV29-1 and TRBJ1-5; D is ambiguous. The CDR3 has 14 amino acids. Germline V gives CDR1 SQVTM, CDR2 ANQGSEA. Between the trimmed V and J ends, which lost 5 bases and 2 bases, there was a span of 13 bases. The sequenced part of the CDR3 DNA is TGCAGCGTTCAGGTCCCCGAGGGCAATCAGCCC. This codes for CSVQVPEGNQP. The full-length CDR3 reads as CSVQVPEGNQPQHF.

Points on this clone: The missing CDR3 end, 3 residues past where the read stops, is filled in from the germline J gene. The chain combines TRBV4-1 with TRBJ2-1, with D maybe TRBD2 (6 bases). The germline CDR1 and CDR2 sequences are MGHRA and YSYEKL. The CDR3 loop spans 17 amino acids. Deletions cut 0 bases from V and 5 bases from J, with 17 bases between. The DNA read from the CDR3 is TGCGCCAGCAGCCAAGATCCCCGGGGGAATCTCAACAATGAG. Translating gives CASSQDPRGNLNNE. The full CDR3 protein reads CASSQDPRGNLNNEQFF.

On this clone: The observed sequence ends 3 residues before the CDR3 terminus, with the missing tail filled in from the germline J gene. The rearrangement joins TRBV12-3 or TRBV12-4 to TRBJ1-2, with 12 bases matching TRBD1. This CDR3 spans 15 amino acids. CDR3 bases read: TGTGCCAGCAGTTTGGGGACAGGGGGCGCAGGGGGC. Its translation: CASSLGTGGAGG. The full CDR3 protein reads CASSLGTGGAGGYTF.

As regards this clone: The CDR3 is cut off 3 residues early in the read; its end comes from the germline J gene. V is TRBV20-1 and J is TRBJ2-3; 8 bases match TRBD2. The CDR3 has 17 residues. Trimming at V came to 3 bases and at J to 3 bases, leaving 14 bases not matched to a gene. The germline CDR1 and CDR2 sequences are DFQATT and SNEGSKA (reference sequence). The CDR3 here is CSASDPRQRGRTDTQYF. Partial CDR3 DNA: TGCAGTGCTAGCGACCCCCGGCAGCGGGGGAGGACAGATACG.

About this clone: The read ends 3 residues early relative to the CDR3; the germline J gene fills the gap. Additional DNA sequences in this sample encode the identical CDR3. The chain links TRBV2 to TRBJ1-5; D remains ambiguous. The V gene's germline CDR1 is SNHLY and CDR2 FYNNEI. The CDR3 covers 14 residues. Trimming removed 7 bases from V and 4 bases from J, with 14 bases in between. CDR3 amino acids: CASTGMGSNQPQHF. The CDR3 bases that were read are TGTGCCAGCACGGGGATGGGGAGTAATCAGCCC. Drawing the rest from reference TRBV2 and TRBJ1-5, the complete variable domain is EPEVTQTPSHQVTQMGQEVILRCVPISNHLYFYWYRQILGQKVEFLVSFYNNEISEKSEIFDDQFSVERPDGSNFTLKIRSTKLEDSAMYFCASTGMGSNQPQHFGDGTRLSIL.

Concerning this clone itself: The read terminates 3 residues before the CDR3 end, so the remaining end is supplied by the germline J gene. The genes are TRBV6-2 or TRBV6-3 and TRBJ2-2, with D perhaps TRBD1 (5 bases). The CDR3 has 15 amino acids. Germline values: CDR1 MNHEY, CDR2 SVGEGT. CDR3 DNA, as far as it was read: TGTGCCAGCAGTAGGGATGGGGCTGGGGCCAACGTG. Translation gives CASSRDGAGANV. The complete CDR3 reads CASSRDGAGANVLFF.

Points on this clone: The missing CDR3 end, 3 residues past where the read stops, is filled in from the germline J gene. The V and J genes are TRBV20-1 and TRBJ2-3; TRBD2 matches 7 bases. Germline-derived CDR1 and CDR2 are DFQATT and SNEGSKA (reference sequence). The CDR3 totals 15 residues. With 6 bases clipped from V and 2 bases from J, the junction kept 11 bases outside the gene matches. The sequenced part of the CDR3 DNA is TGCAGTGCCAGCACCTTGGGGGGGAACACAGATACG. This translates into CSASTLGGNTDT. The whole CDR3 protein is CSASTLGGNTDTQYF.

Incomplete CDR3 DNA: TGTGCCAGCAGTTACAGGGGACCGGGTGAAAAG. It encodes CASSYRGPGEK. The entire CDR3 protein is CASSYRGPGEKLFF. This chain joins TRBV2 and TRBJ2-2; 7 positions match TRBD1. The read falls 3 residues short of the CDR3 end, and the missing part is taken from the germline J gene. CDR3 length: 14 amino acids. Germline CDR1 reads SNHLY; CDR2 reads FYNNEI.

On this clone itself: The read comes to an end 3 residues before the CDR3 does, leaving the germline J gene to fill in the end. The chain is built from TRBV20-1 and TRBJ2-7; 8 nucleotides agree with TRBD2. The CDR3 sequence is 13 residues long. Germline trimming cut 6 bases from V and 6 bases from J; bases unmatched to any gene: 10. Germline loops: CDR1 DFQATT, CDR2 SNEGSKA (reference sequence). CDR3: CSARSLAGREQYF. The part of the CDR3 DNA that was read is TGCAGTGCCAGATCGTTAGCGGGACGCGAG.

With respect to this clone: The CDR3 end falls 3 residues outside the read, so it is completed with the germline J gene. The V call is TRBV5-1, the J call TRBJ2-3; 12 nucleotides line up with TRBD2. V was clipped by 3 bases and J by 5 bases; unmatched bases: 4. The CDR3 spans 15 residues. From germline, CDR1 is SGHRS and CDR2 YFSETQ. The part of the CDR3 DNA that was read is TGCGCCAGCAGCTCCGGACTAGCGGGGCTAGATACG. Amino acid sequence: CASSSGLAGLDT. The CDR3, in full, reads CASSSGLAGLDTQYF.

As to this clone: The read finishes 3 residues shy of the CDR3 end, and the germline J gene is used to complete it. This chain connects TRBV29-1 to TRBJ1-2; the D is unclear. CDR3 size: 12 residues. The V and J ends lost 4 bases and 5 bases respectively, with 11 bases between them. The germline V gene encodes CDR1 SQVTM and CDR2 ANQGSEA. CDR3 bases read: TGCAGCGTTGCAGGACTGAAGTATGGC. Its protein is CSVAGLKYG. The entire CDR3 protein is CSVAGLKYGYTF.

About this clone itself: The read comes to an end 3 residues before the CDR3 does, leaving the germline J gene to fill in the end. V gene TRBV30 combines with J gene TRBJ1-1; 8 positions match TRBD1. CDR3 length equals 13 residues. CDR1 GTSNPN and CDR2 SVGIG come from the germline V gene (reference sequence). The sequenced part of the CDR3 DNA is TGTGCCTGGAGTGCGACAGGGGTGGGGGAA. Residues: CAWSATGVGE. The CDR3 as a whole reads CAWSATGVGEAFF.

Notes on this clone: The sequence runs out 3 residues before the end of the CDR3; the remainder is reconstructed from the germline J gene. This sequence joins TRBV5-1 and TRBJ1-4; TRBD1 is a possible D gene (5 bases). V lost 4 bases to trimming and J lost 8 bases, with 18 bases between them. The CDR3 contains 15 residues. Germline assignment: CDR1 SGHRS and CDR2 YFSETQ. CDR3: CASSQSAGVGEKLFF. CDR3 bases read: TGCGCCAGCAGCCAATCCGCGGGGGTGGGGGAAAAA.